This T cell receptor beta chain was recorded in a study of cytomegalovirus exposure and HLA in healthy donors. Remarks on this clone: Its antigen is not known.

The CDR3 contains 13 residues. Germline values: CDR1 SGHTA, CDR2 FQGTGA. The trim removed 5 bases at V and 6 bases at J, leaving 3 bases unmatched. Whole-study findings and limits: Published work reported that the classifier diagnosed cytomegalovirus status with high specificity and sensitivity. According to a later analysis, TCR clusters from the first cohort tended to co-occur in the 100 to 150 validation repertoires. In vitro confirmation showed three CMV-associated chains to be CMV antigen specific.

Repertoires were generated with immunoSEQ multiplex PCR, while TCRdb's copy carries only in-frame clones and drops some. The sample has 150,000 to 160,000 clones, 75% to 90% seen once. The TCR was taken from a man between 18 and 35 years old in good health and CMV-seropositive. This chain joins TRBV7-3 and TRBJ2-2; 7 nucleotides align to TRBD1. Specimen: PBMCs. The CDR3 region has the DNA TGTGCCAGCAGCCCAGGACAGGCCGGGGAGCTGTTTTTT. Amino acids: CASSPGQAGELFF.